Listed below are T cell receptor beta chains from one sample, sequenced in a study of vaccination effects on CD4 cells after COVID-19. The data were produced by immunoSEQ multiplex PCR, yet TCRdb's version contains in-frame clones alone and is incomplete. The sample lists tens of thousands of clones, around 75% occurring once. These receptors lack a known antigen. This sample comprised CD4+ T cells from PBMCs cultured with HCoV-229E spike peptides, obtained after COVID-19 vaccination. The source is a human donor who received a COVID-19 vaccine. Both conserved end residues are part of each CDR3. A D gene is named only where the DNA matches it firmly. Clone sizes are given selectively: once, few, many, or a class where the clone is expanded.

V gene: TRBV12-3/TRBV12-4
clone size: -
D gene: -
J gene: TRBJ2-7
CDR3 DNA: TGTGCCAGCAGTTTTACGGGTAGGAGCGAGCAGTACTTC
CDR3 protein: CASSFTGRSEQYF

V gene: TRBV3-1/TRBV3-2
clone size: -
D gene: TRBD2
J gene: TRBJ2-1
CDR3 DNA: TGTGCCAGCAGCCTACTGGGACTAGCGGGAGATGCCTACAATGAGCAGTTCTTC
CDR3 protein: CASSLLGLAGDAYNEQFF

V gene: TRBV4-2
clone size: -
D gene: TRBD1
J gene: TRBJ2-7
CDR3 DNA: TGTGCCAGCAGCCAAGAGGCAGGGGGCTCCTACGAGCAGTACTTC
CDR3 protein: CASSQEAGGSYEQYF

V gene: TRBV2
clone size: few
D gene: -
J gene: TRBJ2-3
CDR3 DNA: TGTGCCAGCAGTGATCAGGGCCGCACAGATACGCAGTATTTT
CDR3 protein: CASSDQGRTDTQYF

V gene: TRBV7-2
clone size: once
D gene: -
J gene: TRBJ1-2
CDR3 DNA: TGTGCCAGCAGCGTAGACCCCGGTCCATACTATGGCTACACCTTC
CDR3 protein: CASSVDPGPYYGYTF

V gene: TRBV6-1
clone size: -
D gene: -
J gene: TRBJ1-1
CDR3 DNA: TGTGCCAGCAGTGAGACGCCATGGGGGGTATCGGGCACTGAAGCTTTCTTT
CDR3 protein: CASSETPWGVSGTEAFF

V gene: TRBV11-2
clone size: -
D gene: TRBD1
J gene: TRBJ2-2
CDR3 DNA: TGTGCCAGCAGCTTAGATCGGGGAGGTGACAGGGGTCCGGGGGAGCTGTTTTTT
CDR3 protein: CASSLDRGGDRGPGELFF

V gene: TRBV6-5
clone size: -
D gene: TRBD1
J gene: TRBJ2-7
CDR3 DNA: TGTGCCAGCGAGCAACAGGGGGCGGGCTACGAGCAGTACTTC
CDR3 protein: CASEQQGAGYEQYF

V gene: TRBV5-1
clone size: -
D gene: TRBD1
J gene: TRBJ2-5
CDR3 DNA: TGCGCCAGCAGCTGGGGGACAGGACAGTACCAAGAGACCCAGTACTTC
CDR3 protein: CASSWGTGQYQETQYF

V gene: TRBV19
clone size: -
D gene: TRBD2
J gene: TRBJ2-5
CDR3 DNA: TGTGCCAGTAGTATCCGGACTAGCGGCAAAAAGACCCAGTACTTC
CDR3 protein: CASSIRTSGKKTQYF

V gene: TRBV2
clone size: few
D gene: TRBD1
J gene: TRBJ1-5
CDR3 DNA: TGTGCCAGCAGAATACAGGGGGGTCAGCCCCAGCATTTT
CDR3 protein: CASRIQGGQPQHF